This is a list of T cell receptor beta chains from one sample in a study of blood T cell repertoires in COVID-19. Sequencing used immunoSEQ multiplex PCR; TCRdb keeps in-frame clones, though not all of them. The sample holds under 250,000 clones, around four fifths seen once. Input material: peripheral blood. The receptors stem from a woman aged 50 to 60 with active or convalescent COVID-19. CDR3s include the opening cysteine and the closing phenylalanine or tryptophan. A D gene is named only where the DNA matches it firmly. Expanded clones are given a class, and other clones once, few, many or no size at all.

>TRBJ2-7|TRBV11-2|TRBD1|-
TGTGCCAGCAGCCACGGTACAGGGGGCTACGAGCAGTACTTC
CASSHGTGGYEQYF
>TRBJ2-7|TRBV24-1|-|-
TGTGCCACCAGTGCCAGGGGGGAGGAGCAGTACTTC
CATSARGEEQYF
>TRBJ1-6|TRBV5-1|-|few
TGCGCCAGCAGCTTGTATGGAGAATCTAGTTCACCCCTCCACTTT
CASSLYGESSSPLHF
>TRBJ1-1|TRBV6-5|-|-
TGTGCCAGCAGTCCAGGGCCGGGCGGCACTGAAGCTTTCTTT
CASSPGPGGTEAFF
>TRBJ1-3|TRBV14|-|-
TGTGCCAGCAGTCGTCGACAGCTCACTGGAAACACCATATATTTT
CASSRRQLTGNTIYF
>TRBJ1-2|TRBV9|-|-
TGTGCCAGCAGCGTGGCAGGGAACTATGGCTACACCTTC
CASSVAGNYGYTF
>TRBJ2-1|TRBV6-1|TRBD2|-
TGTGCCAGCAGTGTTTCCGCCCCCGGGACTAGCGATAGCTCCTACAATGAGCAGTTCTTC
CASSVSAPGTSDSSYNEQFF
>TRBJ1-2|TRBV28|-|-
TGTGCCAGCAGTTGGCAGGGGACGGATCCTAATGGCTACACCTTC
CASSWQGTDPNGYTF
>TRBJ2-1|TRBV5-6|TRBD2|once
TGTGCCAGCAGTCCCGGGACTATCGGGGCAAATGAGCAGTTCTTC
CASSPGTIGANEQFF
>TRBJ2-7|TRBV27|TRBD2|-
TGTGCCAGCAGTTTAGAGGGAGGGCCAATCTCCGAGCAGTACTTC
CASSLEGGPISEQYF
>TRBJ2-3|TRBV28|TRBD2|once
TGTGCCAGCAGTCTAGCGGGAGGGCCAGGTACGCAGTATTTT
CASSLAGGPGTQYF
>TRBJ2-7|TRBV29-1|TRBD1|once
TGCAGCGCCAGACAGGGGGGATACGAGCAGTACTTC
CSARQGGYEQYF
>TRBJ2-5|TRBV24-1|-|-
TGTGCCACCAGTGAAGCAGGGCGCGGAGAGACCCAGTACTTC
CATSEAGRGETQYF
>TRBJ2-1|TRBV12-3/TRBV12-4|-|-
TGTGCCAGCAGTTTAGTACTTTACAATGAGCAGTTCTTC
CASSLVLYNEQFF
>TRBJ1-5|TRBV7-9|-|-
TGTGCCAGCAGCTTAGGGTGGACAGACAATCAGCCCCAGCATTTT
CASSLGWTDNQPQHF
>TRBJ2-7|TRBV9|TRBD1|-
TGTGCCAGCAGCCCCCCGGGACAGCCTCTCTACGAGCAGTACTTC
CASSPPGQPLYEQYF
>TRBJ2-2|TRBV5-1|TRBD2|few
TGCGCCAGCAGCTTGGAAGGACTAGCGGGAGGGAGAAGCACCGGGGAGCTGTTTTTT
CASSLEGLAGGRSTGELFF
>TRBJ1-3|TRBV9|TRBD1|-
TGTGCCAGCAGCGGCGACAGGGGGGGAAACACCATATATTTT
CASSGDRGGNTIYF
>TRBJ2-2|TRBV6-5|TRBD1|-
TGTGCCAGCAGTTATAGGGGGCTAACAAACACCGGGGAGCTGTTTTTT
CASSYRGLTNTGELFF
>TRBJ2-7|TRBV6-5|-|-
TGTGCCAGCAGTAGGGGGCGGGACAACCTCTACGAGCAGTACTTC
CASSRGRDNLYEQYF
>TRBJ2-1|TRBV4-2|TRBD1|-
TGTGCCAGCAGCCAAGCGAGGACAGGGTCAAAAAATGAGCAGTTCTTC
CASSQARTGSKNEQFF
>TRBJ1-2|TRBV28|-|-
TGTGCCAGCAGTCACCAACAGGGTCTGGTTGGCTACACCTTC
CASSHQQGLVGYTF
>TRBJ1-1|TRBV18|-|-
TGTGCCAGCTCCGTGTATCCGAACACTGAAGCTTTCTTT
CASSVYPNTEAFF
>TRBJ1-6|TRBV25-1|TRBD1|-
TGTGCCAGCAGTGAATCCCAGGGGGCGCACTCACCCCTCCACTTT
CASSESQGAHSPLHF
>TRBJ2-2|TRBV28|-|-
TGTGCCAGCAGTCGCCGCAGGGGAAGCACCGGGGAGCTGTTTTTT
CASSRRRGSTGELFF
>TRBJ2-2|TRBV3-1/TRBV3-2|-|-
TGTGCCAGCAGCCATACAGGGACCGGGGAGCTGTTTTTT
CASSHTGTGELFF
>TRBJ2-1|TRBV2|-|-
TGTGCCAGCAGGAAGGACGGGAGCTCCTACAATGAGCAGTTCTTC
CASRKDGSSYNEQFF
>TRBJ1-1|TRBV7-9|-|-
TGTGCCAGCGCCTTGGGACTCGGCACTGAAGCTTTCTTT
CASALGLGTEAFF
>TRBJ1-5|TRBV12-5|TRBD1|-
TGTGCTAGTGGCCGGGACAGGGGTAATCAGCCCCAGCATTTT
CASGRDRGNQPQHF
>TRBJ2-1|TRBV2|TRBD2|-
TGTGCCATTTCGGGACTAGCGGGAAGTGAGCAGTTCTTC
CAISGLAGSEQFF
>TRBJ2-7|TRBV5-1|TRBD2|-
TGCGCCAGCCGCGTCGTGACTAGCGGGAGTTACGAGCAGTACTTC
CASRVVTSGSYEQYF
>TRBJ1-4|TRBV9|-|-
TGTGCCAGCAGCCCTAGCGCAAGAGAAAAACTGTTTTTT
CASSPSAREKLFF
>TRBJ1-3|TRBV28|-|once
TGTGCCAGCAGTGGGAGGGGATCTGGAAACACCATATATTTT
CASSGRGSGNTIYF
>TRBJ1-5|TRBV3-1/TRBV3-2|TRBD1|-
TGTGCCAGCAGCCAGAGTACAGGGGGAGGTCAGCCCCAGCATTTT
CASSQSTGGGQPQHF
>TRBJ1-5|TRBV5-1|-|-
TGCGCCAGCAGCTTGGGAGGCGATAGCAATCAGCCCCAGCATTTT
CASSLGGDSNQPQHF
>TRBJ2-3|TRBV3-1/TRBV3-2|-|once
TGTGCCAGCAGCCAAGATAAGGCAGCGACAGGAGGCACAGATACGCAGTATTTT
CASSQDKAATGGTDTQYF
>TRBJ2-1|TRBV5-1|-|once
TGCGCCAGCAGCTCAGGGGGGCCCTACAATGAGCAGTTCTTC
CASSSGGPYNEQFF
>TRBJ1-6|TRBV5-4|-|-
TGTGCCAGCAGCTTAAGGCCACCACAGAATAATAATTCACCCCTCCACTTT
CASSLRPPQNNNSPLHF
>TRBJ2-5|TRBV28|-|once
TGTGCCAGCAGTTCTGACTCAGCGACCCAGTACTTC
CASSSDSATQYF
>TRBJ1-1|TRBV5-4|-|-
TGTGCCAGCAGCTTGGGGGGGACAAGTACTGAAGCTTTCTTT
CASSLGGTSTEAFF
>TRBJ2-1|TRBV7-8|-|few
TGTGCCAGCAGCTTAGGGGCAGACAATGAGCAGTTCTTC
CASSLGADNEQFF
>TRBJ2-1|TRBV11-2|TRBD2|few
TGTGCCAGCAGTTCCCAGCTAGCGGGTAATGAGCAGTTCTTC
CASSSQLAGNEQFF
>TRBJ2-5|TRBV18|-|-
TGTGCCAGCTCAAAGGGGAACCAAGAGACCCAGTACTTC
CASSKGNQETQYF
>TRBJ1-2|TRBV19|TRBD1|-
TGTGCCAGTAACCCCCTGGGACAGGGGGCGCGTTATGGCTACACCTTC
CASNPLGQGARYGYTF
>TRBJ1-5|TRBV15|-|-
TGTGCCACCAGCAGAGATTCAGGGTCAGTGCGTCAGCCCCAGCATTTT
CATSRDSGSVRQPQHF
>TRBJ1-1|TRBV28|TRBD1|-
TGTGCCAGCAGTTCCCCCGGGACAGGGAACACTGAAGCTTTCTTT
CASSSPGTGNTEAFF
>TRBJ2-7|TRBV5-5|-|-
TGTGCCAGCAGCTTGGTGTCAGTCTACGAGCAGTACTTC
CASSLVSVYEQYF
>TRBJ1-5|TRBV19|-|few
TGTGCCAGTAGTATGCAGGGCCCAATGGGGTATAGCAATCAGCCCCAGCATTTT
CASSMQGPMGYSNQPQHF
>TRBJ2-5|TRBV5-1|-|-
TGCGCCAGCAGGCTAGCACAACCCCAAGAGACCCAGTACTTC
CASRLAQPQETQYF
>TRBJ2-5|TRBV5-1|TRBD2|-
TGCGCCAGCAGCTTGAGCGGGGGGACGCAAGAGACCCAGTACTTC
CASSLSGGTQETQYF
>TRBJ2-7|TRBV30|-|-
TGTGCCTGGAGTTCTACTACCTACGAGCAGTACTTC
CAWSSTTYEQYF
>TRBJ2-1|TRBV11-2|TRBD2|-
TGTGCCAGCAGCGGGCCGCGGGGGGCTTACAATGAGCAGTTCTTC
CASSGPRGAYNEQFF
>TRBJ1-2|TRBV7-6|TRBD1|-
TGTGCCAGCAGCTCAACTGGGACAGGGAACTATGGCTACACCTTC
CASSSTGTGNYGYTF
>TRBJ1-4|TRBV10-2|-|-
TGCGCCAGCAGTGAACAGGGTCCTAATGAAAAACTGTTTTTT
CASSEQGPNEKLFF
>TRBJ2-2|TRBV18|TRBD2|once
TGTGCCAGCTCACTCGCCGGGACTAGCGGATACACCGGGGAGCTGTTTTTT
CASSLAGTSGYTGELFF